These 2 T cell receptor beta chains were sequenced from one sample in a study of T cells in tumors after PD-1 blockade. Clones were read by immunoSEQ multiplex PCR, and TCRdb kept only the in-frame ones, dropping some. The sample shows approximately 11,000 clones, approximately 70% of them seen only once. Sequencing was performed on tumor tissue, taken after anti-PD-1 treatment. Every receptor here comes from a human donor with basal cell carcinoma.

This clone is labeled as medium-sized (0.01 to 0.1%). The J gene is TRBJ2-1, the V gene TRBV9, with TRBD2 as a possible D gene (7 bases). This CDR3 has 14 amino acids. Germline V gene data show CDR1 as SGDLS and CDR2 as YYNGEE. V was clipped by 2 bases and J by 5 bases, with 11 bases between them. In DNA, the CDR3 is TGTGCCAGCAGCGTGGGGGGGCTAAACAATGAGCAGTTCTTC. This gives the protein CASSVGGLNNEQFF.

The J gene is TRBJ2-3, the V gene TRBV27, with 9 bases that match TRBD2. J gave up 6 bases and V 0 bases, and 10 bases lay outside the gene matches. The CDR3 is 17 amino acids. Germline V CDR1 and CDR2: MNHEY, SMNVEV (reference sequence). CDR3 protein: CASSLSKGLAGMDTQYF. CDR3 nucleotides: TGTGCCAGCAGTTTATCTAAAGGGCTAGCGGGGATGGATACGCAGTATTTT.